Sequencing of this T cell receptor (beta chain) was carried out in a study of a mutant IDH1 vaccine in newly diagnosed glioma. Germline V gives CDR1 SQVTM, CDR2 ANQGSEA. The CDR3 is made up of 13 amino acids. V lost 6 bases and J lost 8; bases outside the gene matches: 6. Time point of the sample: baseline, week 1 (first vaccination visit). Treatment specified: pre-vaccination baseline after standard-of-care therapy. This clone is a singleton in its sample. Only in-frame clones appear in the TCRdb table, and some are missing; sequencing was by immunoSEQ multiplex PCR. The repertoire holds 90,000 to 100,000 clones, with roughly 90% as singletons.

The TCR originated in a woman aged 45-65 years with glioma. The chain is built from TRBV29-1 and TRBJ1-4; 10 positions agree with TRBD1. Sequencing used PBMCs, obtained from a glioma patient treated with radiotherapy, temozolomide or both. DNA of the CDR3: TGCAGCGTGATAGGGGACAGGGGCGAAAAACTGTTTTTT. Amino acids: CSVIGDRGEKLFF. Looking up the rest from reference TRBV29-1 and TRBJ1-4 gives the full variable domain: SAVISQKPSRDICQRGTSLTIQCQVDSQVTMMFWYRQQPGQSLTLIATANQGSEATYESGFVIDKFPISRPNLTFSTLTVSNMSPEDSSIYLCSVIGDRGEKLFFGSGTQLSVL.